Presented here are 14 T cell receptor beta chains from one specimen sequenced in a study of blood T cell repertoires in COVID-19. TCRdb keeps only in-frame clones here, not all; method: immunoSEQ multiplex PCR. The sample carries 120,000 or so clones, about four fifths recorded once. Sequencing used peripheral blood. The receptors stem from a man at least 80 years old with active or convalescent COVID-19.

V is TRBV28 and J is TRBJ1-4; 9 bases agree with TRBD1. The CDR3 runs to 13 residues. Germline V CDR1 and CDR2: MDHEN, SYDVKM. J was trimmed by 8 bases and V by 7 bases; bases with no gene match: 5. CDR3 sequence (DNA): TGTGCCAGCACCGGGACAGGGTTCGAAAAACTGTTTTTT. As protein: CASTGTGFEKLFF.

The chain joins TRBV3-1 (or the pseudogene TRBV3-2) to TRBJ2-3; 9 bases are shared with TRBD2. Per germline, CDR1 LGHDT and CDR2 YNNKEL (reference sequence). V lost 7 bases to trimming and J lost 3 bases; unmatched junction nucleotides: 14. The CDR3 covers 17 residues. CDR3 nucleotide sequence: TGTGCCAGCATCGTCGGTCCTCGCGGGGGGGTAACAGATACGCAGTATTTT. Translated, it gives CASIVGPRGGVTDTQYF.

This clone showed up just once. J is TRBJ2-1 and V is TRBV27, with D possibly TRBD2 on 5 matching bases. Germline CDR1 reads MNHEY; CDR2 reads SMNVEV (reference sequence). There are 16 residues in the CDR3. Trimming left V 6 bases short and J 3 bases short, with 18 bases between. In DNA, the CDR3 is TGTGCCAGCAGGAGGGATCCCGCCGCCTACTACAATGAGCAGTTCTTC. Protein: CASRRDPAAYYNEQFF.

The chain employs TRBV3-1 (or the pseudogene TRBV3-2) and TRBJ2-3; TRBD2 aligns across 10 bases. This CDR3 contains 15 residues. Germline assignment: CDR1 LGHDT and CDR2 YNNKEL (reference sequence). The V segment lost 0 bases and the J segment 6 bases; nucleotides outside the gene matches: 3. The chain's CDR3 is CASSQDASGGDTQYF. Written as DNA, the CDR3 is TGTGCCAGCAGCCAAGATGCTAGCGGGGGTGATACGCAGTATTTT.

The chain recombines TRBV18 with TRBJ1-6; 7 nucleotides align to TRBD1. Germline values: CDR1 KGHSH, CDR2 LQKENI. V lost 8 bases to trimming and J lost 6 bases; unmatched junction nucleotides: 10. This CDR3 comprises 15 residues. The CDR3 reads CASTNGQELNSPLHF. CDR3 sequence (DNA): TGTGCCAGCACCAACGGACAGGAACTTAATTCACCCCTCCACTTT. The full variable domain, its missing parts supplied by reference TRBV18 and TRBJ1-6, is NAGVMQNPRHLVRRRGQEARLRCSPMKGHSHVYWYRQLPEEGLKFMVYLQKENIIDESGMPKERFSAEFPKEGPSILRIQQVVRGDSAAYFCASTNGQELNSPLHFGNGTRLTVT.

In nucleotides, the CDR3 is TGTGCCAGCAGCTCCGCGTGGGATACGCAGTATTTT. As protein: CASSSAWDTQYF. The J gene is TRBJ2-3, the V gene TRBV11-2; D remains ambiguous. Trimming shortened V by 4 bases and J by 6 bases, and 8 bases separated the two germline ends. The CDR3 spans 12 residues. From germline, CDR1 is SGHAT and CDR2 FQNNGV. Full variable domain (outside the CDR3, taken from reference TRBV11-2 and TRBJ2-3): EAGVAQSPRYKIIEKRQSVAFWCNPISGHATLYWYQQILGQGPKLLIQFQNNGVVDDSQLPKDRFSAERLKGVDSTLKIQPAKLEDSAVYLCASSSAWDTQYFGPGTRLTVL.

The chain is built from TRBV9 and TRBJ2-2, with 9 nucleotides matching TRBD1. With V trimmed by 3 bases and J by 5 bases, 5 bases remained unmatched. The CDR3 totals 15 residues. CDR1 is SGDLS, CDR2 YYNGEE, per germline. CDR3 residues: CASSAPGQGTGELFF. CDR3 DNA: TGTGCCAGCAGCGCCCCGGGACAGGGAACCGGGGAGCTGTTTTTT. The entire variable domain, with the rest obtained from reference TRBV9 and TRBJ2-2, is as follows: DSGVTQTPKHLITATGQRVTLRCSPRSGDLSVYWYQQSLDQGLQFLIQYYNGEERAKGNILERFSAQQFPDLHSELNLSSLELGDSALYFCASSAPGQGTGELFFGEGSRLTVL.

The rearrangement joins TRBV25-1 to TRBJ1-2, with no clear D. The V gene's germline CDR1 is MGHDK and CDR2 SYGVNS. The CDR3 spans 12 residues. Trimming removed 2 bases from V and 3 bases from J, with 4 bases in between. CDR3 residues: CASSEGHYGYTF. DNA for the CDR3: TGTGCCAGCAGTGAAGGGCACTATGGCTACACCTTC.

The chain couples TRBV5-5 to TRBJ2-1, with D perhaps matching TRBD2 (5 bases). The germline V gene encodes CDR1 SGHKS and CDR2 YYEKEE (reference sequence). This CDR3 has 14 residues. With 0 bases removed from V and 9 bases from J, the gap between germline ends came to 13 bases. The CDR3 DNA follows: TGTGCCAGCAGCTTGGTGGGCGGGTCCGGTGAGCAGTTCTTC. Translating gives CASSLVGGSGEQFF.

This chain joins TRBV18 and TRBJ2-3; 9 bases line up with TRBD2. The CDR3 totals 14 residues. V gave up 2 bases and J gave up 5 bases; unmatched junction bases: 2. Germline CDR1 reads KGHSH; CDR2 reads LQKENI. The CDR3 is CASSPWRGGDTQYF. DNA for the CDR3: TGTGCCAGCTCACCATGGCGGGGGGGAGATACGCAGTATTTT.

The genes are TRBV15 and TRBJ1-1; D perhaps matches TRBD1 (5 bases). The CDR3 length is 13 residues. Germline CDR1 is LNHNV and CDR2 is YYDKDF (reference sequence). Between the trimmed V and J ends, which lost 6 bases and 8 bases, there was a span of 16 bases. The CDR3 DNA reads as TGTGCCACCAGTGAAGGGGCCGATTTGGAAGCTTTCTTT. Translating it yields CATSEGADLEAFF.

This rearrangement joins TRBV30 to TRBJ1-6; TRBD1 matches 11 bases. Trimming took 1 base from V and 8 from J; bases not matched to a gene: 1. The germline CDR1 and CDR2 sequences are GTSNPN and SVGIG (reference sequence). The CDR3 consists of 14 residues. CDR3 amino acids: CAWSGTGGDSPLHF. The CDR3 nucleotides are TGTGCCTGGAGTGGGACAGGGGGCGATTCACCCCTCCACTTT.

The rearrangement joins TRBV3-1 (or the pseudogene TRBV3-2) to TRBJ2-2; 8 positions agree with TRBD2. Germline V CDR1 and CDR2: LGHDT, YNNKEL (reference sequence). V gave up 3 bases and J gave up 5 bases; unmatched junction bases: 5. The CDR3 runs to 15 residues. This CDR3 reads CASSHKGGGTGELFF. For the CDR3, the DNA is TGTGCCAGCAGCCATAAGGGCGGGGGGACCGGGGAGCTGTTTTTT.

The chain recombines TRBV7-8 with TRBJ1-6; D is undetermined. This CDR3 contains 16 residues. Germline V gives CDR1 SGHVS, CDR2 FQNEAQ. Deletions cut 5 bases from V and 6 bases from J, with 17 bases between. CDR3 bases: TGTGCCAGCAGCCCGATAGGGTTTGGACTTAATTCACCCCTCCACTTT. This codes for CASSPIGFGLNSPLHF.